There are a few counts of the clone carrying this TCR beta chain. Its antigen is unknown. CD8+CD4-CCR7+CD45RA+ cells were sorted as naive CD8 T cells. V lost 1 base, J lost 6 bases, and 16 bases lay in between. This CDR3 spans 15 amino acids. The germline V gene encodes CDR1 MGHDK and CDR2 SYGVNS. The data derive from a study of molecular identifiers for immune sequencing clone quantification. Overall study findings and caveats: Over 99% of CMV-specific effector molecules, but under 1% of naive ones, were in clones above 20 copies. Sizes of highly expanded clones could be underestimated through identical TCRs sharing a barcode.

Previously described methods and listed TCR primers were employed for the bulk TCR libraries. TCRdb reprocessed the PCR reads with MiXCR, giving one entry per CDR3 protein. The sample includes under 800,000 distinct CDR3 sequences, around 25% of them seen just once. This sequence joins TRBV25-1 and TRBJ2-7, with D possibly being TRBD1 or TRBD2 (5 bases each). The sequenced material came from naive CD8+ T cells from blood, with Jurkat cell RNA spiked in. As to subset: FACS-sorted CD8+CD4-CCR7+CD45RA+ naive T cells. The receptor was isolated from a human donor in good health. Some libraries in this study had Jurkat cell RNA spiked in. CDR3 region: CASSEWVDGGREQYF. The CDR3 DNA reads TGTGCCAGCAGTGAATGGGTTGATGGGGGTCGCGAGCAGTACTTC.